This TCR beta chain was observed in a study of Ad26.COV2.S vaccination and SARS-CoV-2 variants. Study observations and caveats: Spike-specific TCR breadth ran higher among vaccine recipients than placebo recipients.

The CDR3 has 18 residues. V shed 1 base, J shed 5 bases, and the junction held 12 bases outside the gene matches. CDR1 is MNHNS, CDR2 SASEGT, per germline. Assay: immunoSEQ multiplex PCR; the TCRdb copy retains only in-frame clones and omits some. The sample lists almost 400,000 clones, approximately 90% occurring once. Treatment in this sample: roughly 19 received Ad26.COV2.S at low or high dose, single or two shots; several received placebo; per-sample allocation not given. After the first vaccine or placebo injection, samples were drawn on day 63. Of note for this clone: The antigen remains unidentified.

The chain uses TRBV6-1 and TRBJ2-5; 11 positions match TRBD2. The sequence came from a person between 18 and 65 years old who received the Ad26.COV2.S COVID-19 vaccine or a placebo. The sequences come from peripheral blood, collected in a trial of Ad26.COV2.S vaccine versus placebo. The DNA for the CDR3 is TGTGCCAGCAGTGAAGTGATGGGACTAGCGGTGGGCGGGGAGACCCAGTACTTC. It specifies CASSEVMGLAVGGETQYF.